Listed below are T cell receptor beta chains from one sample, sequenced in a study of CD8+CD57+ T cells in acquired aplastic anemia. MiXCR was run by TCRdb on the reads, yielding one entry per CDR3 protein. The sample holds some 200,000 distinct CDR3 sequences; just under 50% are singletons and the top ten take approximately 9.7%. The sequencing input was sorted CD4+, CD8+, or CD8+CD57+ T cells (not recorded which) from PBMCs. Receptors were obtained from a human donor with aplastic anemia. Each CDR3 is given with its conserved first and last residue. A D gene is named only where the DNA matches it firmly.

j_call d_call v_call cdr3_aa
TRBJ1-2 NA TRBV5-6 CASSLWPSNYGYTF
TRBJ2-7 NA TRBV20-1 CSARDSNGRIGDQYF
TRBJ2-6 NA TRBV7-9 CASSPSSGASVLTF
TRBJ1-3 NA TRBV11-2 CASSLDIRGSGDTIYF
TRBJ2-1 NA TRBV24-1 CATSDFWQSGEQFF
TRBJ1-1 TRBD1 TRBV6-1 CASSPTAATGAEAFF
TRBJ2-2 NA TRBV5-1 CASSPDGTGELFF
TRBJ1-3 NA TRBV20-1 CSARGPLSDTIYF
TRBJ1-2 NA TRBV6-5 CASSYRVSRMGYGYTF
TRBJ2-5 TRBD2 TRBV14 CARKGLAGGSGKTQYF